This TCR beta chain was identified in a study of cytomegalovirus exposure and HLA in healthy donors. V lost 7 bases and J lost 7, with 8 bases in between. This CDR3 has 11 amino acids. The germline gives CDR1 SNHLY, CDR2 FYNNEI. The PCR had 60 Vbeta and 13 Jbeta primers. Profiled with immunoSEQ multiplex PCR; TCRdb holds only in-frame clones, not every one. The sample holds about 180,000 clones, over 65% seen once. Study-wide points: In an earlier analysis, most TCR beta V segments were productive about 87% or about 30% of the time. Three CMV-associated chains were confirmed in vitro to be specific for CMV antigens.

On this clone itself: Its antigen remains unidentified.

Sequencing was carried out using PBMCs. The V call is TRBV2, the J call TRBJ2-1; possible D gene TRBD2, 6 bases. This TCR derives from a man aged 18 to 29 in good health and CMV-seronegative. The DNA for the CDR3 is TGTGCCAGCAACGGGGGTAATGAGCAGTTCTTC. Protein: CASNGGNEQFF.